This T cell receptor (beta chain) comes out of a study of CD8 T cells in ankylosing spondylitis. Study results and limitations: A TCR beta motif of under ten highly homologous variants appeared characteristic of ankylosing spondylitis blood.

TCRdb reprocessed the 5' RACE reads with MiXCR, giving one entry per CDR3 protein. The data show fewer than 500,000 distinct CDR3 sequences, roughly 27% seen once. The CDR3 consists of 13 residues. The V and J ends lost 0 bases and 0 bases respectively, with 3 bases between them. Germline V lookup: CDR1 SGHRS, CDR2 YFSETQ. Many counts were recorded for this clonotype. Its specificity is not known. The genes are TRBV5-1 and TRBJ1-2, with D uncertain. The sequenced sample consisted of blood, either unsorted or a sorted T cell fraction (not recorded which). The sequence was collected from a male donor with ankylosing spondylitis. This CDR3 reads CASSLGPNYGYTF. DNA for the CDR3: TGCGCCAGCAGCTTGGGACCTAACTATGGCTACACCTTC. Full variable domain (remainder filled in from reference TRBV5-1 and TRBJ1-2): KAGVTQTPRYLIKTRGQQVTLSCSPISGHRSVSWYQQTPGQGLQFLFEYFSETQRNKGNFPGRFSGRQFSNSRSEMNVSTLELGDSALYLCASSLGPNYGYTFGSGTRLTVV.